These T cell receptor beta chains were read from a single sample in a study of shared clonotypes between healthy human individuals. TCRdb keeps only in-frame clones here, not all; method: immunoSEQ multiplex PCR. The sample carries 2 million to 2.5 million clones, just over 90% recorded once. What was sequenced was naive CD4+ T cells from PBMCs. The source is a man in his late teens or twenties in good health. Some clones in this sample may be carry-over from other donors' samples. CDR3s include the opening cysteine and the closing phenylalanine or tryptophan. Each record gives: CDR3 length, clone size, J gene, V gene, D gene, CDR3 DNA, CDR3 protein. A D gene is named only where the DNA matches it firmly. Not all rows give a size; the values are once, few, many and, for expanded clones, a class.

>18|NA|TRBJ2-1|TRBV10-2|TRBD2
TGCGCCAGTTGTAAAACCGGGACTAGCGGGACAATTTACAATGAGCAGTTCTTC
CASCKTGTSGTIYNEQFF
>15|NA|TRBJ2-2|TRBV11-2|TRBD2
TGTGCCAGCAGCTTAGAGGGGAGGGGCACCGGGGAGCTGTTTTTT
CASSLEGRGTGELFF
>13|NA|TRBJ1-3|TRBV10-3|NA
TGTGCCATCTTAGATCTCTCTGGAAACACCATATATTTT
CAILDLSGNTIYF
>18|NA|TRBJ2-7|TRBV7-2|TRBD2
TGTGCCAGCAGCATAGGGACTAGCGGGAGGCGGGGCTCCTACGAGCAGTACTTC
CASSIGTSGRRGSYEQYF
>13|NA|TRBJ2-1|TRBV28|NA
TGTGCCAGCAGTACGGGACCCTACAATGAGCAGTTCTTC
CASSTGPYNEQFF
>13|NA|TRBJ1-2|TRBV29-1|TRBD1
TGCAGCGTGAGAGACAGGGACCACTATGGCTACACCTTC
CSVRDRDHYGYTF
>13|NA|TRBJ2-7|TRBV30|TRBD1
TGTGCCTGGAGCCAGGGGGTCTCGAGCGAGCAGTACTTC
CAWSQGVSSEQYF
>17|NA|TRBJ2-2|TRBV7-2|TRBD1
TGTGCCAGCAGCCCACGACGACAGGGGATCAGCACCGGGGAGCTGTTTTTT
CASSPRRQGISTGELFF
>15|NA|TRBJ2-3|TRBV7-2|NA
TGTGCCAGCAGCCTAAGCCCCGGGGCTTCCCAGACGCAGTATTTT
CASSLSPGASQTQYF
>10|NA|TRBJ2-1|TRBV20-1|NA
TGCAGTGCTACACAGACCCCGGGGCTCTTC
CSATQTPGLF
>15|NA|TRBJ2-5|TRBV6-5|NA
TGTGCCAGCAGTTACTGGGAAGGAAACGAGGAGACCCAGTACTTC
CASSYWEGNEETQYF
>15|NA|TRBJ1-4|TRBV28|TRBD1
TGTGCCAGCAGTTACCTGGAGGGGGCAAGTGAAAAACTGTTTTTT
CASSYLEGASEKLFF
>15|NA|TRBJ2-1|TRBV19|TRBD2
TGTGCCAGTACTAATAACCCCCGGACTAGCGGAGAGCAGTTCTTC
CASTNNPRTSGEQFF
>17|NA|TRBJ2-7|TRBV7-2|NA
TGTGCCAGCAGCTTCAAGTCGGGGGCGGCCATTAACTACGAGCAGTACTTC
CASSFKSGAAINYEQYF
>18|NA|TRBJ2-1|TRBV4-2|TRBD2
TGTGCCAGCAGCCAATCGACTAGCGGGAGGGCCGTGTGGAATGAGCAGTTCTTC
CASSQSTSGRAVWNEQFF
>13|NA|TRBJ2-1|TRBV29-1|TRBD1
TGCAGCGTGGGGACAGCCTCCAATGAGGAGCAGTTCTTC
CSVGTASNEEQFF
>16|NA|TRBJ2-1|TRBV7-3|NA
TGTGCCAGCAGCTGGACCGGGACGGGAGTCGACAATGAGCAGTTCTTC
CASSWTGTGVDNEQFF
>15|NA|TRBJ1-1|TRBV5-1|NA
TGCGCCAGCAGCATAAAGACAGGTTTGAACACTGAAGCTTTCTTT
CASSIKTGLNTEAFF
>13|NA|TRBJ2-2|TRBV7-3|NA
TGTGCCAGCAGGGGGTCCGGCACCGGGGAGCTGTTTTTT
CASRGSGTGELFF
>18|NA|TRBJ1-1|TRBV14|NA
TGTGCCAGCAGCCAAGAAGGACTAGGACAGCGAATGAACACTGAAGCTTTCTTT
CASSQEGLGQRMNTEAFF
>15|NA|TRBJ1-1|TRBV2|TRBD1
TGTGCCAGCAGAAAGGGACAGGGAAATGACACTGAAGCTTTCTTT
CASRKGQGNDTEAFF
>14|NA|TRBJ2-5|TRBV5-1|NA
TGCGCCAGCAGCTTGGGAGCCGGCGGGGAGACCCAGTACTTC
CASSLGAGGETQYF
>13|NA|TRBJ1-2|TRBV4-2|NA
TGTGCCAGCAGCCAAGACACCAACTATGGCTACACCTTC
CASSQDTNYGYTF
>17|NA|TRBJ2-1|TRBV7-2|NA
TGTGCCAGCAGCTCGAGGGTGGGGGGAAGCTCCTACAATGAGCAGTTCTTC
CASSSRVGGSSYNEQFF
>14|NA|TRBJ1-4|TRBV18|NA
TGTGCCAGCTCAGCCGGGACCGGTAATGAAAAACTGTTTTTT
CASSAGTGNEKLFF
>20|NA|TRBJ2-1|TRBV5-1|TRBD2
TGCGCCAGCAGCTTGCCTTTAGCGGGAGGTGACTATAGCTCCTACAATGAGCAGTTCTTC
CASSLPLAGGDYSSYNEQFF
>16|NA|TRBJ2-1|TRBV9|NA
TGTGCCAGCAGCGTAGGGCAGCAACCCTCCTACAATGAGCAGTTCTTC
CASSVGQQPSYNEQFF
>14|NA|TRBJ2-3|TRBV28|NA
TGTGCCTCAAAGGGGGTTGGAGGCACAGATACGCAGTATTTT
CASKGVGGTDTQYF
>15|NA|TRBJ1-1|TRBV2|TRBD1
TGTGCCAGCTCCGTGCAGGGGGTTTGGAACACTGAAGCTTTCTTT
CASSVQGVWNTEAFF
>15|NA|TRBJ2-5|TRBV12-5|TRBD1
TGTGCTAGTGGCTTAGGACAGGGGAGGGCAGAGACCCAGTACTTC
CASGLGQGRAETQYF
>15|NA|TRBJ2-5|TRBV28|NA
TGTGCCAGCAGCCGAGGAGGGGGCGATGGAAAGACCCAGTACTTC
CASSRGGGDGKTQYF
>15|NA|TRBJ2-7|TRBV7-9|NA
TGTGCCAGCAGCTTAAGAGAAGGGAGCTCCTACGAGCAGTACTTC
CASSLREGSSYEQYF
>15|NA|TRBJ1-1|TRBV7-3|NA
TGTGCCAGCAGCTTAGATGAAGTGGAGGTCACTGAAGCTTTCTTT
CASSLDEVEVTEAFF
>17|NA|TRBJ1-2|TRBV28|TRBD1
TGTGCCAGCAGTCCTATGCCGCCTACAGGGGGCCGATATGGCTACACCTTC
CASSPMPPTGGRYGYTF
>18|NA|TRBJ1-4|TRBV5-4|TRBD1
TGTGCCAGCAGCTCGTCCGGGACAGGGGGCGGCCTTCGTGAAAAACTGTTTTTT
CASSSSGTGGGLREKLFF
>14|NA|TRBJ2-3|TRBV11-1|NA
TGTGCCAGCAGCCGCGGTGGTAGCACAGATACGCAGTATTTT
CASSRGGSTDTQYF
>19|NA|TRBJ1-1|TRBV5-1|TRBD1
TGCGCCAGGATCCAATCCTCGACAGGGTTGAAGGAGAGGGACACTGAAGCTTTCTTT
CARIQSSTGLKERDTEAFF
>13|once|TRBJ1-2|TRBV5-6|NA
TGTGCCAGCAGCTTGGGGGACGGGAATGGCTACACCTTC
CASSLGDGNGYTF
>14|NA|TRBJ1-1|TRBV19|TRBD1
TGTGCCAGTAGTATACCAGGGGGGAACACTGAAGCTTTCTTT
CASSIPGGNTEAFF
>16|NA|TRBJ2-1|TRBV15|NA
TGTGCCACCAGCAGAGATGCACAGGGTTCCTACAATGAGCAGTTCTTC
CATSRDAQGSYNEQFF
>16|NA|TRBJ2-3|TRBV18|NA
TGTGCCAGCTCACCCAAAGCCGGGACTGGCACAGATACGCAGTATTTT
CASSPKAGTGTDTQYF
>13|NA|TRBJ1-2|TRBV6-5|NA
TGTGCCAGTCTATCAACCGAGTCTATCAGCTACACCTTC
CASLSTESISYTF
>16|NA|TRBJ2-5|TRBV5-6|NA
TGTGCCAGCAGCTTGGCTGGGGGGGCTCGGGATGAGACCCAGTACTTC
CASSLAGGARDETQYF
>14|once|TRBJ2-5|TRBV21-1|NA
TGTGCCAGCAGCAAAGGACCACTCCAAGAGACCCAGTACTTC
CASSKGPLQETQYF
>13|NA|TRBJ1-1|TRBV6-6|TRBD1
TGTGCCAGCAGTCGGGACAGGTTTTCTGAAGCTTTCTTT
CASSRDRFSEAFF
>12|NA|TRBJ1-2|TRBV9|NA
TGTGCCAGCAGCGCACAGGGTCGGGGCTACACCTTC
CASSAQGRGYTF